This T cell receptor beta chain was captured by sequencing in a study of blood T cell repertoires in COVID-19. Authors' analysis steps: Amplified reference gene primers provided the basis for estimating nucleated cell counts. Libraries were prepared by immunoSEQ multiplex PCR; TCRdb keeps only in-frame clonotypes and omits some of them. D and trimming were read from the DNA, whereas the V and J calls and clone size are those reported in that table. Of about 70,000 clones detected, about 92% appear once; the ten largest clones hold approximately 1.5%. Sequenced input: peripheral blood. This TCR derives from a middle-aged man with acute or convalescent COVID-19.

The CDR3 DNA reads as TGTGCCAGTATTCAGGGGGCGGCTGGGGCCAACGTCCTGACTTTC. This codes for CASIQGAAGANVLTF. This rearrangement joins TRBV19 to TRBJ2-6, with 8 bases lining up with TRBD1. Per germline, CDR1 LNHDA and CDR2 SQIVND (reference sequence). Losses at the gene ends were 7 bases for V and 2 bases for J; bases not matched to a gene: 4. The CDR3 consists of 15 residues.